The 13 T cell receptor beta chains below were found in one sample sequenced in a study of blood T cell repertoires in COVID-19. Some clones are missing from TCRdb's copy, which holds only in-frame ones; the method was immunoSEQ multiplex PCR. The table includes about 270,000 clones, roughly 86% detected once. Specimen: peripheral blood. These TCRs come from a woman in her fifties or sixties who had recovered from COVID-19.

This clone occurred once. V usage is TRBV5-1 and J usage is TRBJ2-3; D might be TRBD2 (5 bases). Per the germline V gene, CDR1 is SGHRS and CDR2 is YFSETQ. V was trimmed by 0 bases and J by 0 bases, leaving 11 bases between them. This CDR3 has 16 amino acids. CDR3 sequence: CASSLVGGFSTDTQYF. The CDR3 nucleotides are TGCGCCAGCAGCTTGGTAGGCGGGTTCAGCACAGATACGCAGTATTTT.

The genes are TRBV10-3 and TRBJ2-3; D gene uncertain. The CDR3 has 14 amino acids. Germline CDR1 and CDR2: ENHRY and SYGVKD. The germline V and J ends were trimmed by 0 bases and 5 bases, with 9 bases remaining between them. The chain's CDR3 is CAISESGAEDTQYF. The CDR3 region has the DNA TGTGCCATCAGTGAGTCGGGTGCGGAAGATACGCAGTATTTT.

V and J are TRBV7-2 and TRBJ1-2; no clear D. Germline lookup yields CDR1 SGHTA and CDR2 FQGNSA. The V gene lost 6 bases and the J gene lost 2 bases, with 13 bases spanning the gap. The CDR3 has 14 residues. The CDR3 DNA reads as TGTGCCAGCAGAAAAGCCGAGTGGAACTATGGCTACACCTTC. Amino acids: CASRKAEWNYGYTF.

The V gene is TRBV7-2, the J gene TRBJ1-4; the D gene is possibly TRBD1 (6 bases). There are 15 residues in the CDR3. Deletions cut 4 bases from V and 7 bases from J, with 16 bases between. Germline CDR1 reads SGHTA; CDR2 reads FQGNSA. The CDR3 DNA follows: TGTGCCAGCAGCTGGCGAGGGGGGGCCGGTGAAAAACTGTTTTTT. Its translation is CASSWRGGAGEKLFF.

The CDR3 reads CAIAGVYGYTF. The CDR3 DNA reads as TGTGCAATTGCAGGGGTCTATGGCTACACCTTC. The V gene is TRBV6-5, the J gene TRBJ1-2; tentatively, D is TRBD1 (6 bases). This CDR3 is built from 11 residues. Germline V CDR1 and CDR2: MNHEY, SVGAGI.

This chain uses TRBV7-5 with TRBJ2-7; no check of the table's D call, TRBD2, against the DNA was made. TRBV7-5 is termed a pseudogene. The CDR3 contains 15 residues. The CDR3 DNA reads TGTGCCAGAAGCCGGGACTGTTTGGAAAACTACGAGCAGTACTTC. Residues: CARSRDCLENYEQYF.

The genes are TRBV19 and TRBJ1-1; a weak D match, TRBD1 (5 bases). This CDR3 comprises 13 residues. Germline V gene sequence: CDR1 LNHDA, CDR2 SQIVND (reference sequence). The germline V and J ends were trimmed by 3 bases and 7 bases, with 12 bases remaining between them. CDR3 DNA sequence: TGTGCCAGTAGTATTGGGGCACTAAGTGAAGCTTTCTTT. It encodes CASSIGALSEAFF. The complete variable domain, with remaining parts taken from reference TRBV19 and TRBJ1-1, reads DGGITQSPKYLFRKEGQNVTLSCEQNLNHDAMYWYRQDPGQGLRLIYYSQIVNDFQKGDIAEGYSVSREKKESFPLTVTSAQKNPTAFYLCASSIGALSEAFFGQGTRLTVV.

V is TRBV19 and J is TRBJ2-1; D ambiguous. This CDR3 has 13 amino acids. V gave up 8 bases and J gave up 3 bases, with 11 bases separating them. Germline assignment: CDR1 LNHDA and CDR2 SQIVND (reference sequence). For the CDR3, the DNA is TGTGCCAGTGCCCAAAGAGGCTACAATGAGCAGTTCTTC. It translates to CASAQRGYNEQFF.

This clone came up a few times. The rearrangement joins TRBV7-9 to TRBJ1-2; D is ambiguous. The CDR3 consists of 16 residues. The germline V gene encodes CDR1 SEHNR and CDR2 FQNEAQ (reference sequence). V lost 2 bases and J 6 bases, leaving 19 bases between the germline ends. The CDR3 protein is CASSLSGGIGSNGYTF. The CDR3 DNA follows: TGTGCCAGCAGCTTAAGTGGAGGCATTGGGTCGAATGGCTACACCTTC.

The chain links TRBV6-5 to TRBJ1-6; TRBD1 is a possible D gene (6 bases). Germline CDR1 and CDR2: MNHEY and SVGAGI. The CDR3 runs to 13 residues. Trimming took 5 bases from V and 8 from J, leaving 10 bases between them. The DNA of the CDR3 is TGTGCCAGCAGTACCGGGACACATTCACCCCTCCACTTT. It encodes CASSTGTHSPLHF.

The J gene is TRBJ2-2, the V gene TRBV3-1 (or the pseudogene TRBV3-2), with a tentative D call TRBD2 (6 bases). Germline values: CDR1 LGHDT, CDR2 YNNKEL (reference sequence). The CDR3 is 15 residues long. Trimming stripped 3 bases from V and 3 bases from J, with 11 bases between. CDR3 amino acids: CASSQAGRYTGELFF. CDR3 sequence (DNA): TGTGCCAGCAGCCAGGCGGGGCGATACACCGGGGAGCTGTTTTTT.

The rearrangement uses TRBV7-2 and TRBJ1-5; D unresolved. CDR1 is SGHTA, CDR2 FQGNSA, per germline. Trimming removed 4 bases at V and 0 bases at J, with 10 bases between. CDR3 size: 15 residues. The CDR3 is CASSSEGYSNQPQHF. In nucleotides, the CDR3 is TGTGCCAGCAGCTCGGAGGGTTATAGCAATCAGCCCCAGCATTTT.

This sequence joins TRBV5-1 and TRBJ1-1; 7 bases line up with TRBD1. This CDR3 region has 14 residues. Germline CDR1 reads SGHRS; CDR2 reads YFSETQ. Germline trimming cut 1 base from V and 5 bases from J; bases unmatched to any gene: 5. The CDR3 DNA is TGCGCCAGCAGCTTGTCGGCAGGGGGAACTGAAGCTTTCTTT. It encodes CASSLSAGGTEAFF.